This entry features one T cell receptor beta chain sequence. This sample was included in a study of T cell changes during pregnancy in multiple sclerosis. Assay: immunoSEQ multiplex PCR; the TCRdb copy retains only in-frame clones and omits some. This sample carries some 87,000 clones, about 96% of them seen once, and the ten largest clones take roughly 1.1%. Per the germline V gene, CDR1 is SGDLS and CDR2 is YYNGEE. This CDR3 is built from 15 residues. Trimming pared 0 bases from V and 3 bases from J, leaving 10 bases between. The rearrangement uses TRBV9 and TRBJ2-1; D is unresolved. This sequence was found in a female donor with multiple sclerosis, enrolled in a pregnancy study. The input for sequencing was peripheral blood, taken in the second trimester of pregnancy. CDR3 bases: TGTGCCAGCAGCGTAGGTGGGCCGGTCTACAATGAGCAGTTCTTC. Amino acids: CASSVGGPVYNEQFF.